A selection of T cell receptor beta chains follows, all from one sample in a study of blood T cell repertoires in COVID-19. This table comes from immunoSEQ multiplex PCR, and its TCRdb copy is limited to in-frame clones, with some not included. The sample records 65,000 to 85,000 clones, approximately 82% being singletons. The sequencing input was peripheral blood. The receptors derive from a man aged 50 to 59 with active COVID-19. The CDR3 runs from the conserved cysteine through the conserved F or W. D genes are given only for firm matches. A clone size is listed for some rows: how often the clone was seen (once, few, many), or a class if it is expanded.

V: TRBV4-1
length: 14
J: TRBJ2-5
size: .
D: .
DNA: TGCGCCAGCAGCCAGCAGGGGTTCCAAGAGACCCAGTACTTC
CDR3: CASSQQGFQETQYF

V: TRBV7-7
length: 14
J: TRBJ2-5
size: .
D: .
DNA: TGTGCTAGCAGCTTGAACAGGGTTTCAGAGACCCAGTACTTC
CDR3: CASSLNRVSETQYF

V: TRBV4-2
length: 14
J: TRBJ2-1
size: few
D: .
DNA: TGTGCCAGCCGCGGAGCCGAGCCGTACAATGAGCAGTTCTTC
CDR3: CASRGAEPYNEQFF

V: TRBV5-1
length: 13
J: TRBJ2-1
size: .
D: .
DNA: TGCGCCAGCAGCTTGAGTGGAGGGCCTGAGCAGTTCTTC
CDR3: CASSLSGGPEQFF

V: TRBV7-8
length: 16
J: TRBJ2-7
size: .
D: .
DNA: TGTGCCAGCAGCATTGCGTTGGGCCGCACCTCCTACGAGCAGTACTTC
CDR3: CASSIALGRTSYEQYF

V: TRBV6-4
length: 15
J: TRBJ1-2
size: .
D: TRBD1
DNA: TGTGCCAGCACGCCCGACGGGGACAGGGACTATGGCTACACCTTC
CDR3: CASTPDGDRDYGYTF

V: TRBV20-1
length: 12
J: TRBJ2-3
size: .
D: .
DNA: TGCAGTGCTAGTCGAGCGGAAGATACGCAGTATTTT
CDR3: CSASRAEDTQYF

V: TRBV29-1
length: 14
J: TRBJ2-3
size: .
D: .
DNA: TGCAGCGTTGCGGAGTTTTCTAGCACAGATACGCAGTATTTT
CDR3: CSVAEFSSTDTQYF

V: TRBV4-1
length: 16
J: TRBJ2-2
size: .
D: .
DNA: TGCGCCAGCAGCCCCAGCGGAGGGCTTGAAACCGGGGAGCTGTTTTTT
CDR3: CASSPSGGLETGELFF

V: TRBV6-5
length: 15
J: TRBJ1-6
size: few
D: TRBD1
DNA: TGTGCCAGCAGTCCACAGGGGGCGCGTAATTCACCCCTCCACTTT
CDR3: CASSPQGARNSPLHF

V: TRBV11-2
length: 15
J: TRBJ1-6
size: .
D: TRBD1
DNA: TGTGCCAGCAGCCCTTCGACAGGGTTGGGTTCACCCCTCCACTTT
CDR3: CASSPSTGLGSPLHF

V: TRBV20-1
length: 14
J: TRBJ2-1
size: once
D: TRBD1
DNA: TGCAGTGCTAGTCGGGGACAGGGCAACAATGAGCAGTTCTTC
CDR3: CSASRGQGNNEQFF

V: TRBV4-2
length: 13
J: TRBJ1-5
size: few
D: TRBD1
DNA: TGTGCCAGCACTGAGGGGGCAGGGCAGCCCCAGCATTTT
CDR3: CASTEGAGQPQHF

V: TRBV19
length: 14
J: TRBJ2-3
size: .
D: TRBD2
DNA: TGTGCCAGTAGACCCCCTGCGGGGGCAGATACGCAGTATTTT
CDR3: CASRPPAGADTQYF

V: TRBV28
length: 11
J: TRBJ2-7
size: .
D: .
DNA: TGTGCCAGCAGCCGTCGGTACGAGCAGTACTTC
CDR3: CASSRRYEQYF

V: TRBV30
length: 12
J: TRBJ1-2
size: .
D: .
DNA: TGTGCCTGGAGCAGACAGGCCGGTGGCTACACCTTC
CDR3: CAWSRQAGGYTF

V: TRBV2
length: 11
J: TRBJ2-7
size: .
D: .
DNA: TGTGCCAGCAGTCGACAGTACGAGCAGTACTTC
CDR3: CASSRQYEQYF

V: TRBV7-8
length: 15
J: TRBJ2-3
size: .
D: TRBD1
DNA: TGTGCCAGCAGCTTAGTAACAGGGGGAGTAGATACGCAGTATTTT
CDR3: CASSLVTGGVDTQYF

V: TRBV5-1
length: 14
J: TRBJ2-3
size: .
D: TRBD2
DNA: TGCGCCAGCAGCTGGGGGGGAGGCACAGATACGCAGTATTTT
CDR3: CASSWGGGTDTQYF

V: TRBV7-3
length: 18
J: TRBJ2-1
size: few
D: TRBD2
DNA: TGTGCCAGCAGCTCCGCTAGCGGGTTTTCCCCCCGAGAGGGTGAGCAGTTCTTC
CDR3: CASSSASGFSPREGEQFF

V: TRBV10-2
length: 15
J: TRBJ2-5
size: .
D: .
DNA: TGCGCCAGCAGTGAGAACCCACAGTACCAAGAGACCCAGTACTTC
CDR3: CASSENPQYQETQYF

V: TRBV18
length: 15
J: TRBJ1-2
size: .
D: .
DNA: TGTGCCAGCTCACCCGGACAGCCTACTAACTATGGCTACACCTTC
CDR3: CASSPGQPTNYGYTF

V: TRBV24-1
length: 17
J: TRBJ2-1
size: .
D: TRBD2
DNA: TGTGCCACCAGTGATTTAGCGAGCGGGAGGGCCAGGGATGAGCAGTTCTTC
CDR3: CATSDLASGRARDEQFF

V: TRBV11-2
length: 18
J: TRBJ2-4
size: .
D: .
DNA: TGTGCCAGCAGCTCCCCCCGCGGGACAGCCTTAGCCAAAAACATTCAGTACTTC
CDR3: CASSSPRGTALAKNIQYF

V: TRBV27
length: 13
J: TRBJ2-2
size: .
D: .
DNA: TGTGCCAGCAGTTCCACAGACGGCGGGGAGCTGTTTTTT
CDR3: CASSSTDGGELFF

V: TRBV29-1
length: 12
J: TRBJ2-7
size: .
D: .
DNA: TGCAGCGTTGATCAGGGGCCTTACGAGCAGTACTTC
CDR3: CSVDQGPYEQYF

V: TRBV24-1
length: 14
J: TRBJ2-1
size: .
D: .
DNA: TGTGCCACCAGTGATCCGGGACTTCAGAATGAGCAGTTCTTC
CDR3: CATSDPGLQNEQFF

V: TRBV4-1
length: 15
J: TRBJ1-3
size: .
D: .
DNA: TGCGCCAGCAGCCAAGATGCCGGGGAAGGAAACACCATATATTTT
CDR3: CASSQDAGEGNTIYF

V: TRBV24-1
length: 16
J: TRBJ2-1
size: .
D: TRBD2
DNA: TGTGCCACCAGTGACGCGGGACTAGCGGGAAGGAATGAGCAGTTCTTC
CDR3: CATSDAGLAGRNEQFF

V: TRBV27
length: 15
J: TRBJ1-6
size: .
D: .
DNA: TGTGCCAGCAGTTTAAGGGGACTCTATAATTCACCCCTCCACTTT
CDR3: CASSLRGLYNSPLHF

V: TRBV7-3
length: 15
J: TRBJ2-3
size: .
D: TRBD1
DNA: TGTGCCAGCAGCGGGACAGGGGATTCCACAGATACGCAGTATTTT
CDR3: CASSGTGDSTDTQYF

V: TRBV11-2
length: 11
J: TRBJ2-1
size: .
D: .
DNA: TGTGCCAGCTCCCCAGGGTGGGGGCAGTTCTTC
CDR3: CASSPGWGQFF

V: TRBV10-1
length: 13
J: TRBJ2-7
size: .
D: .
DNA: TGCGCCAGCAGACCGGATCTCGAGCGCGAGCAGTACTTC
CDR3: CASRPDLEREQYF

V: TRBV4-2
length: 18
J: TRBJ1-5
size: .
D: .
DNA: TGTGCCAGCAGCCAAGATGGGTGGGGGGGGGCGACCGGTCAGCCCCAGCATTTT
CDR3: CASSQDGWGGATGQPQHF

V: TRBV11-3
length: 16
J: TRBJ2-2
size: .
D: TRBD2
DNA: TGTGCCAGCAGCTTAGATGCGGGACTAACAGCGGGGGAGCTGTTTTTT
CDR3: CASSLDAGLTAGELFF

V: TRBV4-1
length: 18
J: TRBJ2-1
size: few
D: .
DNA: TGCGCCAGCAGCCACCATAGACCCGACAGCCCCTCCTACAATGAGCAGTTCTTC
CDR3: CASSHHRPDSPSYNEQFF

V: TRBV6-5
length: 12
J: TRBJ1-6
size: .
D: .
DNA: TGTGCCAGCAGTTATATCAATTCACCCCTCCACTTT
CDR3: CASSYINSPLHF

V: TRBV19
length: 14
J: TRBJ2-5
size: .
D: .
DNA: TGTGCCAGTAGTATTTTGGGCGGGAAAGAGACCCAGTACTTC
CDR3: CASSILGGKETQYF

V: TRBV14
length: 14
J: TRBJ2-7
size: .
D: .
DNA: TGTGCCAGCAGCCGGCGCAGGGTTTTCGACGAGCAGTACTTC
CDR3: CASSRRRVFDEQYF